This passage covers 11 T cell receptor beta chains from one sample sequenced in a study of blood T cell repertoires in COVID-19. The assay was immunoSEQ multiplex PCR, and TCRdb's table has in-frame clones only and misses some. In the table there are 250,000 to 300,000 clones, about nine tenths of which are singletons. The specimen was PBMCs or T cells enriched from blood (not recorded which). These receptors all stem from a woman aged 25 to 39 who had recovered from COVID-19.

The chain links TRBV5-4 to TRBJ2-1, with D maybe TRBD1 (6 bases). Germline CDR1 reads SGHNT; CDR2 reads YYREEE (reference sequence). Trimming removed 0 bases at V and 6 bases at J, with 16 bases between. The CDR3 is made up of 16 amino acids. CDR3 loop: CASSLARGSPSNEQFF. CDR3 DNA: TGTGCCAGCAGCTTGGCAAGGGGGAGTCCAAGCAATGAGCAGTTCTTC. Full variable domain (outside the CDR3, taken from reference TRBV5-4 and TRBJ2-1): ETGVTQSPTHLIKTRGQQVTLRCSSQSGHNTVSWYQQALGQGPQFIFQYYREEENGRGNFPPRFSGLQFPNYSSELNVNALELDDSALYLCASSLARGSPSNEQFFGPGTRLTVL.

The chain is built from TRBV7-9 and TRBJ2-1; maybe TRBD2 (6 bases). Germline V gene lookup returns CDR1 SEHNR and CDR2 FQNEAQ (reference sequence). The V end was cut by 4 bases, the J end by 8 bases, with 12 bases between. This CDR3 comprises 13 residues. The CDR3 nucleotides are TGTGCCAGCAGCTGGGGGGAGAGCGATGAGCAGTTCTTC. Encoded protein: CASSWGESDEQFF.

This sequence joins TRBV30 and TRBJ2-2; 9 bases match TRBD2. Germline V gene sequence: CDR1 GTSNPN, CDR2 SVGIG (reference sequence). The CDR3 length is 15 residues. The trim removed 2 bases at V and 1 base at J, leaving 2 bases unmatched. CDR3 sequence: CAWSLAGLNTGELFF. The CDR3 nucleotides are TGTGCCTGGAGTCTAGCGGGGTTGAACACCGGGGAGCTGTTTTTT.

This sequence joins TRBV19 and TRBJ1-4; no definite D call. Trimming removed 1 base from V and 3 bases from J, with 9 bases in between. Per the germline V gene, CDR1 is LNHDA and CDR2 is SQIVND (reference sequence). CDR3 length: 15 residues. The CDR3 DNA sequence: TGTGCCAGTAGTATAGGAACAGCCCCTAATGAAAAACTGTTTTTT. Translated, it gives CASSIGTAPNEKLFF.

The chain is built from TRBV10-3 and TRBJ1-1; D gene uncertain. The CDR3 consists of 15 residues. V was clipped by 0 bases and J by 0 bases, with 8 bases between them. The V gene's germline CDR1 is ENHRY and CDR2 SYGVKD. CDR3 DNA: TGTGCCATCAGTGAGTCGGGCAGGTTGAACACTGAAGCTTTCTTT. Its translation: CAISESGRLNTEAFF.

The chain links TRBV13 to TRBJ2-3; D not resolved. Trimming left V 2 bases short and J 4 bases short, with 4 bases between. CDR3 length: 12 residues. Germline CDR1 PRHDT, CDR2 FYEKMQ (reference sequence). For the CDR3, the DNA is TGTGCCAGCAGCTTACTATCAGATACGCAGTATTTT. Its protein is CASSLLSDTQYF.

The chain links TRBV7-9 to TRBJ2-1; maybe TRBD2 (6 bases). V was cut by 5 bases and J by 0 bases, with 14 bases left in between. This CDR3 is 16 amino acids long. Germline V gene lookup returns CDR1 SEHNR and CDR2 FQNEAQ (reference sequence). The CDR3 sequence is CASSPSGHSSYNEQFF. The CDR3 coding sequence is TGTGCCAGCAGCCCGAGCGGGCACAGCTCCTACAATGAGCAGTTCTTC. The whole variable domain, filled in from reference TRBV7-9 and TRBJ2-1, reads DTGVSQNPRHKITKRGQNVTFRCDPISEHNRLYWYRQTLGQGPEFLTYFQNEAQLEKSRLLSDRFSAERPKGSFSTLEIQRTEQGDSAMYLCASSPSGHSSYNEQFFGPGTRLTVL.

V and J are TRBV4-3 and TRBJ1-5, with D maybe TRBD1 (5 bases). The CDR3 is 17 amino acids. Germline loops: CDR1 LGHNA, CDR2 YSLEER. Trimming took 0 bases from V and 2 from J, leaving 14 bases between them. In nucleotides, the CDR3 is TGCGCCAGCAGCCAAGATCGGGCAGCGGGGGGCAATCAGCCCCAGCATTTT. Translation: CASSQDRAAGGNQPQHF.

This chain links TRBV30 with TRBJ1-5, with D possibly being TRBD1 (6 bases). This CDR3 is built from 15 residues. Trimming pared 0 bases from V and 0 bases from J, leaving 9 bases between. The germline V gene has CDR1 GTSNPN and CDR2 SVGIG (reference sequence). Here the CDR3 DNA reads TGTGCCTGGAGTGTAGGGGGGGTTAGCAATCAGCCCCAGCATTTT. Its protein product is CAWSVGGVSNQPQHF.

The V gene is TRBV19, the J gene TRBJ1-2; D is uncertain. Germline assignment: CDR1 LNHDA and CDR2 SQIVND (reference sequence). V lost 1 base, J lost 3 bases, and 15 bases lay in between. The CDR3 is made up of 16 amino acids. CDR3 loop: CASSIVGGRVDYGYTF. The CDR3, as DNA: TGTGCCAGTAGTATAGTCGGAGGGAGAGTGGACTATGGCTACACCTTC.

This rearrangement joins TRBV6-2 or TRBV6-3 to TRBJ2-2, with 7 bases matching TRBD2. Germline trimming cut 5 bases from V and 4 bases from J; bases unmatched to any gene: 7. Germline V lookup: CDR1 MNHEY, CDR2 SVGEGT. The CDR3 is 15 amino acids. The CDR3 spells CASSGTTTGTGELFF. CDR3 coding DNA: TGTGCCAGCAGTGGGACTACCACCGGCACCGGGGAGCTGTTTTTT.